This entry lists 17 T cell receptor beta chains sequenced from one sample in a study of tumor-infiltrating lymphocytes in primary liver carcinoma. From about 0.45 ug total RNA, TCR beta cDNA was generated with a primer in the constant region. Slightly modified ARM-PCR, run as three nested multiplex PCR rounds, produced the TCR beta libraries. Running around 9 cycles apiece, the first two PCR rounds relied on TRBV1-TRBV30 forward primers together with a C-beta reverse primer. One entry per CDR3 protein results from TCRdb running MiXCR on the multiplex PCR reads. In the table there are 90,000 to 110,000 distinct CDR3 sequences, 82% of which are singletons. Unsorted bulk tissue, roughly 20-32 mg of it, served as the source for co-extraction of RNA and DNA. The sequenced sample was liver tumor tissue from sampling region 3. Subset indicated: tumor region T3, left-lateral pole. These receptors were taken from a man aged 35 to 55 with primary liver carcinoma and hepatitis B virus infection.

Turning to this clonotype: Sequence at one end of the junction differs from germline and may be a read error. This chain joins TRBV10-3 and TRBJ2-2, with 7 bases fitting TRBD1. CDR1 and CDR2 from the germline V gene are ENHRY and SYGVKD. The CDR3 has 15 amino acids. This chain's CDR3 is CAISEQQGNIGELFF. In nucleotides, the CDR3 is TGTGCAATCAGTGAGCAACAGGGGAACATCGGGGAGCTGTTTTTT.

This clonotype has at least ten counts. The CDR3: CASSLDPSGSNVEQFF. The CDR3 coding sequence is TGCGCCAGCAGCTTGGACCCTAGCGGGAGTAATGTCGAGCAGTTCTTC. This rearrangement joins TRBV5-1 to TRBJ2-1; 10 nucleotides align to TRBD2. The CDR3 is 16 amino acids. Germline V gene lookup returns CDR1 SGHRS and CDR2 YFSETQ. V shed 0 bases, J shed 10 bases, and the junction held 10 bases outside the gene matches.

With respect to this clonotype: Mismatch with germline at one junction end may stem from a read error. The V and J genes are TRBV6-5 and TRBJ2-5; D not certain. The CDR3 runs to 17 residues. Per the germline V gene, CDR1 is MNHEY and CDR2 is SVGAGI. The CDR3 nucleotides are TGTGCCAGTAGTTACTCGGGTAGTGTCGGATCCCAAGAGACCCAGTACTTC. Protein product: CASSYSGSVGSQETQYF.

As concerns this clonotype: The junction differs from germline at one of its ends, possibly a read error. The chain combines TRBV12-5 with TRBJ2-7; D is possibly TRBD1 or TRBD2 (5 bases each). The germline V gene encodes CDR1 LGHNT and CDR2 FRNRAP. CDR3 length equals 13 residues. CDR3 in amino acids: CASEGTGSYKYYF. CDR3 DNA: TGTGCCAGTGAGGGGACCGGTTCCTACAAGTACTACTTC.

The CDR3, as DNA: TGTGTCAGTAGCGCAGGCTTGGGGGAGACCCAGTACTTC. This translates into CVSSAGLGETQYF. This sequence joins TRBV11-2 and TRBJ2-5, with a tentative D call TRBD2 (5 bases). The length of the CDR3 is 13 residues. Germline values: CDR1 SGHAT, CDR2 FQNNGV.

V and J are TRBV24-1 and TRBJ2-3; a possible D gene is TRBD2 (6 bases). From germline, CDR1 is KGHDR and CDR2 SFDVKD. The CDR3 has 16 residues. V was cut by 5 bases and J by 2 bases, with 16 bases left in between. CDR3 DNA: TGTGCCACCAGTGGGAGGGGAAGGACTAACACAGATACGCAGTATTTT. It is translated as CATSGRGRTNTDTQYF.

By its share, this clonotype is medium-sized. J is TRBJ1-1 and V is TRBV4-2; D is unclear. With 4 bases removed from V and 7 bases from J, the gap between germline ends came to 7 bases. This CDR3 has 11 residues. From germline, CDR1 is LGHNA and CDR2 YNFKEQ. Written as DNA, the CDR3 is TGTGCCAGCAGCCCGGGAATTGAAGCTTTCTTT. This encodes CASSPGIEAFF.

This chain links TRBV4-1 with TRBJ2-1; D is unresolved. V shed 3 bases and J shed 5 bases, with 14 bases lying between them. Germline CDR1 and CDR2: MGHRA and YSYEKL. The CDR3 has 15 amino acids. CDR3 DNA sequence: TGCGCCAGCAGCCAGGCTGCTCCAGGTGACAATGAGCAGTTCTTC. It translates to CASSQAAPGDNEQFF.

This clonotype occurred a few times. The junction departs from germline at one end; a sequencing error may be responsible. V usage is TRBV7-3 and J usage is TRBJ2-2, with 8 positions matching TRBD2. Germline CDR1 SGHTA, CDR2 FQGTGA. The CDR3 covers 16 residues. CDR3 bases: TGTGCCAGCAGCTTAAACCCGGGGGGGGTGGCCGGGGAGCAGTTTTTT. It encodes CASSLNPGGVAGEQFF.

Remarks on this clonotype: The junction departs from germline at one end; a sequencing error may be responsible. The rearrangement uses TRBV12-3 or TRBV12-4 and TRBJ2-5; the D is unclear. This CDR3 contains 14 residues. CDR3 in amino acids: CANSLGTTSWTQYF. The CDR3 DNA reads TGTGCCAACAGTTTAGGAACCACCTCTTGGACCCAGTACTTC.

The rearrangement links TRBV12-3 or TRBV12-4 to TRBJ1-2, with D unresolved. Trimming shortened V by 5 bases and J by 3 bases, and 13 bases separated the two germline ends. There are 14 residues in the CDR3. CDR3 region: CASSAQNSHYGYTF. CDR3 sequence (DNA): TGTGCCAGCAGTGCACAAAACAGTCACTATGGCTACACCTTC.

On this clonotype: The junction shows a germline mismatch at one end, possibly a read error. As DNA, the CDR3 is TGTGCCAGCAGTAACTCTAGCGACATCGGGGGGCTGTTTTTT. Translated, it gives CASSNSSDIGGLFF. The chain has TRBV6-5 and TRBJ2-2; possibly TRBD2 for D (6 bases). Germline V lookup: CDR1 MNHEY, CDR2 SVGAGI. CDR3 length equals 14 residues.

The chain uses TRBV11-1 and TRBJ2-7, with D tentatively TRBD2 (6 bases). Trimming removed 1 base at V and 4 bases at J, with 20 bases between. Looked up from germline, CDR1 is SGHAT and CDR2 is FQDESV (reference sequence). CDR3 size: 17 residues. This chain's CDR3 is CASSLGSEGESSYEQYF. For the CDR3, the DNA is TGTGCCAGCAGCTTAGGGTCGGAGGGTGAAAGCTCGTACGAGCAGTACTTC.

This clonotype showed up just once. CDR3 residues: CASSLSRRAYEQYF. The CDR3 nucleotides read TGTGCCAGCAGCTTATCACGGAGAGCCTACGAGCAGTACTTC. This chain joins TRBV11-2 and TRBJ2-7, with D unclear. In germline, CDR1 is SGHAT, CDR2 FQNNGV. V shed 2 bases and J shed 2 bases, with 10 bases lying between them. The CDR3 length is 14 residues.

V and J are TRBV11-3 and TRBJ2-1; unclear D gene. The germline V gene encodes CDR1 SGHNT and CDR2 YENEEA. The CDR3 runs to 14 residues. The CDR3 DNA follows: TGTGGTAGCAGCTTAGGTGTCTCGAACAATGAGCAGTTCTTC. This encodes CGSSLGVSNNEQFF.

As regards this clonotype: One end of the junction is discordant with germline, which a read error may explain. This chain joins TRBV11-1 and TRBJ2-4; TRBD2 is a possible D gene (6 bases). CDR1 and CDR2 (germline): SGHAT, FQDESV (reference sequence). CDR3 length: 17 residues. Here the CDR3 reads CASYFPWTNGTKNVQYF. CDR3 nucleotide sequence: TGTGCCAGCTACTTTCCCTGGACTAACGGGACCAAAAACGTTCAGTACTTC.

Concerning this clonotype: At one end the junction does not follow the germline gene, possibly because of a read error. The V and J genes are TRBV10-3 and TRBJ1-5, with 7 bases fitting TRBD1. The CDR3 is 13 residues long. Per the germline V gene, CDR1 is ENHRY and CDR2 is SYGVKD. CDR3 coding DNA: TGTGTCATCAGTATAGACAGGGTGCAGCCCCATCATTTT. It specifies CVISIDRVQPHHF.